These 19 T cell receptor beta chains originate from one sample sequenced in a study of metastatic and nonmetastatic thyroid tumors. TCRdb redid the clone calls on the PCR reads using MiXCR. The sample shows 30,000 to 40,000 clones, under 40% of them seen only once. Treatment of any kind had been given to no patient before thyroid surgery. The sample consisted of tumor tissue. These receptors were collected from a female donor with papillary thyroid cancer or a benign thyroid nodule (not recorded which). Some clones in this sample may be carry-over from other donors' samples.

The rearrangement uses TRBV7-6 and TRBJ2-7, with D perhaps matching TRBD2 (5 bases). The CDR3 covers 13 residues. CDR1 and CDR2 (germline): SGHVS, FNYEAQ. The germline V and J ends were trimmed by 5 bases and 2 bases, with 10 bases remaining between them. Here the CDR3 reads CASSKRSTYEQYF. The CDR3 bases are TGTGCCAGCAGCAAGCGGTCCACCTACGAGCAGTACTTC.

The chain is built from TRBV12-3 or TRBV12-4 and TRBJ1-2; D gene ambiguous. V dropped 0 bases and J dropped 10 bases, with 6 bases sitting between them. The CDR3 consists of 11 residues. The CDR3: CASSLASTYTF. The CDR3 DNA reads as TGTGCCAGCAGTTTAGCGAGTACCTACACCTTC.

Only one count was recorded for this clone. The gene calls are TRBV5-1 and TRBJ1-6; D call uncertain. Germline V gene sequence: CDR1 SGHRS, CDR2 YFSETQ. CDR3 length: 14 amino acids. Trimming removed 1 base from V and 7 bases from J, with 9 bases in between. This CDR3 reads CASSLNRENSPLHF. CDR3 sequence (DNA): TGCGCCAGCAGCTTGAACAGAGAGAATTCACCCCTCCACTTT.

In regard to this clone: The germline gene is not matched at one end of the junction; a read error may be the cause. Other DNA sequences in this specimen translate into the identical CDR3. The chain joins TRBV6-1 to TRBJ1-5; no firm D call. The CDR3 loop spans 15 amino acids. Germline V gene lookup returns CDR1 MNHNS and CDR2 SASEGT. In nucleotides, the CDR3 is TGTGCCAGTAGTGAACCCCAGTATAGCAATCAGCCCCAGCATTTT. Protein product: CASSEPQYSNQPQHF.

The chain uses TRBV9 and TRBJ2-2, with 9 bases fitting TRBD2. V shed 4 bases and J 1 base; nucleotides not matched to a gene: 5. This CDR3 has 16 amino acids. The germline CDR1 and CDR2 sequences are SGDLS and YYNGEE. The CDR3 here is CASSPGAGGNTGELFF. CDR3 sequence (DNA): TGTGCCAGCAGCCCCGGAGCGGGGGGGAACACCGGGGAGCTGTTTTTT.

The chain links TRBV7-3 to TRBJ1-1; D not resolved. CDR3 length: 13 residues. Germline V CDR1 and CDR2: SGHTA, FQGTGA. With 2 bases removed from V and 4 bases from J, the gap between germline ends came to 8 bases. Here the CDR3 DNA reads TGTGCCAGCAGCTTATCGGCGGGCACTGAAGCTTTCTTT. Amino acid sequence: CASSLSAGTEAFF.

In its sample, this clone was seen a few times. The chain is built from TRBV20-1 and TRBJ1-2; D is ambiguous. The germline gives CDR1 DFQATT, CDR2 SNEGSKA (reference sequence). The CDR3 covers 12 residues. Trimming removed 5 bases from V and 3 bases from J, with 10 bases in between. DNA of the CDR3: TGCAGTGCTTACGGGAGGGACTATGGCTACACCTTC. Its protein is CSAYGRDYGYTF.

The chain employs TRBV27 and TRBJ2-2; 9 bases fit TRBD2. This CDR3 contains 17 residues. The trim removed 4 bases at V and 2 bases at J, leaving 8 bases unmatched. Germline V gene lookup returns CDR1 MNHEY and CDR2 SMNVEV (reference sequence). The CDR3 is CASSWGGGRGNTGELFF. CDR3 sequence (DNA): TGTGCCAGCAGTTGGGGGGGCGGGAGGGGAAACACCGGGGAGCTGTTTTTT.

Of note for this clone: This specimen includes other DNA sequences encoding the same CDR3. The chain links TRBV13 to TRBJ2-1; TRBD1 matches 8 bases. This CDR3 spans 15 amino acids. Germline CDR1 PRHDT, CDR2 FYEKMQ (reference sequence). V gave up 4 bases and J gave up 2 bases; unmatched junction bases: 4. CDR3 protein: CASSSRDRTYNEQFF. The CDR3 coding sequence is TGTGCCAGCAGCTCCCGGGACAGGACCTACAATGAGCAGTTCTTC.

The rearrangement links TRBV4-2 to TRBJ2-2; 14 bases fit TRBD2. In germline, CDR1 is LGHNA, CDR2 YNFKEQ. This CDR3 comprises 20 residues. Germline trimming cut 5 bases from V and 6 bases from J; bases unmatched to any gene: 17. CDR3 nucleotides: TGTGCCAGCAGCACAAAATCCGGGACTAGCGGGAGAATAGGTCCCGGGGAGCTGTTTTTT. Protein: CASSTKSGTSGRIGPGELFF.

The J gene is TRBJ2-1, the V gene TRBV2; no reliable D call. The CDR3 runs 13 residues. The germline gives CDR1 SNHLY, CDR2 FYNNEI. V lost 2 bases and J 9 bases, leaving 11 bases between the germline ends. The CDR3 spells CASSEHPAAEQFF. The CDR3 DNA is TGTGCCAGCAGTGAACACCCAGCAGCTGAGCAGTTCTTC.

This rearrangement joins TRBV6-2 or TRBV6-3 to TRBJ2-6; 9 bases are shared with TRBD1. Germline CDR1 is MNHEY and CDR2 is SVGEGT. The CDR3 consists of 19 residues. V gave up 10 bases and J gave up 6 bases; unmatched junction bases: 22. CDR3 protein: CATLSPPGQGLREANVLTF. CDR3 DNA: TGTGCCACCCTTTCCCCTCCGGGACAGGGCCTCCGAGAGGCCAACGTCCTGACTTTC.

This clone turned up a few times. V and J are TRBV9 and TRBJ2-2, with D possibly matching TRBD2 (6 bases). This CDR3 is 17 amino acids long. V was trimmed by 2 bases and J by 5 bases, leaving 19 bases between them. The germline gives CDR1 SGDLS, CDR2 YYNGEE. CDR3: CASSVASWARGTGELFF. DNA of the CDR3: TGTGCCAGCAGCGTCGCTAGCTGGGCCCGGGGGACCGGGGAGCTGTTTTTT.

This clone occurred a few times. The V gene is TRBV15, the J gene TRBJ2-7, with 9 positions matching TRBD2. Germline loops: CDR1 LNHNV, CDR2 YYDKDF (reference sequence). With 0 bases clipped from V and 5 bases from J, the junction kept 5 bases outside the gene matches. The CDR3 contains 15 residues. The CDR3 DNA reads TGTGCCACCAGCAGAGATAGTAGCGGGAGCAACGAGCAGTACTTC. Translation: CATSRDSSGSNEQYF. The whole variable domain, filled in from reference TRBV15 and TRBJ2-7, reads DAMVIQNPRYQVTQFGKPVTLSCSQTLNHNVMYWYQQKSSQAPKLLFHYYDKDFNNEADTPDNFQSRRPNTSFCFLDIRSPGLGDTAMYLCATSRDSSGSNEQYFGPGTRLTVT.

The CDR3 protein is CASSKVDGPLYGYTF. The CDR3 bases are TGTGCCAGTAGTAAGGTAGATGGGCCCCTTTATGGCTACACCTTC. The chain is built from TRBV19 and TRBJ1-2, with D unresolved. V lost 4 bases, J lost 5 bases, and 17 bases lay in between. The germline CDR1 and CDR2 sequences are LNHDA and SQIVND (reference sequence). The CDR3 is 15 residues long.

The chain recombines TRBV18 with TRBJ1-5; D is ambiguous. V gave up 1 base and J gave up 0 bases, with 16 bases separating them. The CDR3 contains 18 residues. The germline V gene encodes CDR1 KGHSH and CDR2 LQKENI. This CDR3 reads CASSPQRTGLYSNQPQHF. The CDR3 DNA follows: TGTGCCAGCTCACCACAGCGGACGGGTCTTTATAGCAATCAGCCCCAGCATTTT. Looking up the rest from reference TRBV18 and TRBJ1-5 gives the full variable domain: NAGVMQNPRHLVRRRGQEARLRCSPMKGHSHVYWYRQLPEEGLKFMVYLQKENIIDESGMPKERFSAEFPKEGPSILRIQQVVRGDSAAYFCASSPQRTGLYSNQPQHFGDGTRLSIL.

The chain combines TRBV5-1 with TRBJ2-5, with D possibly being TRBD2 (6 bases). V gave up 4 bases and J gave up 2 bases, with 9 bases separating them. The CDR3 consists of 13 residues. Germline-derived CDR1 and CDR2 are SGHRS and YFSETQ. The CDR3 region is CASSPSGQETQYF. CDR3 coding DNA: TGCGCCAGCAGCCCCAGCGGGCAAGAGACCCAGTACTTC.

This clone was found a few times. The V call is TRBV6-1, the J call TRBJ1-6; 9 bases align to TRBD1. CDR1 is MNHNS, CDR2 SASEGT, per germline. The CDR3 consists of 15 residues. The trim removed 4 bases at V and 7 bases at J, leaving 5 bases unmatched. For the CDR3, the DNA is TGTGCCAGCAGTGTGGACAGGGGCGCGAATTCACCCCTCCACTTT. Protein: CASSVDRGANSPLHF.

This clone is medium-sized (0.01 to 0.1%) in the sample. The limits of the CDR3 on the DNA are not certain, so only TCRdb's listed CDR3 is given. This sequence joins TRBV28 and TRBJ1-4. From germline, CDR1 is MDHEN and CDR2 SYDVKM. The CDR3 is 13 amino acids long, termini counted. Here the CDR3 reads CASGISVGEKLFF.